The source of this TCR beta chain is a study of cytomegalovirus exposure and HLA in healthy donors. Primers included in the PCR were 60 Vbeta and 13 Jbeta primers. The data were produced by immunoSEQ multiplex PCR, yet TCRdb's version contains in-frame clones alone and is incomplete. The data contain about 97,000 clones, 70% to 80% of them singletons. This CDR3 is 13 amino acids long. Germline V gene sequence: CDR1 KGHSH, CDR2 LQKENI. V dropped 6 bases and J dropped 0 bases, with 8 bases sitting between them. In its sample, this clone was seen once. This TCR derives from a male donor in good health and CMV-seropositive. Specimen: PBMCs. This chain connects TRBV18 to TRBJ1-1; no clear D. In DNA, the CDR3 is TGTGCCAGCTCCTTGGGCCTGAACACTGAAGCTTTCTTT. It encodes CASSLGLNTEAFF.